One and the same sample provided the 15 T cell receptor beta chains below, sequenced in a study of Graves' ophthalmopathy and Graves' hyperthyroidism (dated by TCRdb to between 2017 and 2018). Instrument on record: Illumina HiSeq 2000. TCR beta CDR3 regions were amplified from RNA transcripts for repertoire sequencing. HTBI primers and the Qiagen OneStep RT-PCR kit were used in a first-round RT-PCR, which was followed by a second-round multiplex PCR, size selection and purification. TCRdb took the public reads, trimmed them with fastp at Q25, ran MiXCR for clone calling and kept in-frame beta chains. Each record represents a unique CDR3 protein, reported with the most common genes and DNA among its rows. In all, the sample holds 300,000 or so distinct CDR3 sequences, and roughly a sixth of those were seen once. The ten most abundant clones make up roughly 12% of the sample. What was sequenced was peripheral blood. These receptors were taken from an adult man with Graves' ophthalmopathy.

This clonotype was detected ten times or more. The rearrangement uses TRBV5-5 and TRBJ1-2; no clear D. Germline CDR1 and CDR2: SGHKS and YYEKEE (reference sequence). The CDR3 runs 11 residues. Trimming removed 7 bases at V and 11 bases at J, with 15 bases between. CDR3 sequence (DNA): TGTGCCAGCGGCCAAGGGATAGGATACACCTTC. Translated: CASGQGIGYTF.

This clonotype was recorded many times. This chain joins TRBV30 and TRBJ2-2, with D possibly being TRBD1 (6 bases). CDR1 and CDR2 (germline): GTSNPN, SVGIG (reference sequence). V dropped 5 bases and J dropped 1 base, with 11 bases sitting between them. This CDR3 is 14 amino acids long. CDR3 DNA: TGTGCCTGGGAGGGACAAATGAACACCGGGGAGCTGTTTTTT. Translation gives CAWEGQMNTGELFF.

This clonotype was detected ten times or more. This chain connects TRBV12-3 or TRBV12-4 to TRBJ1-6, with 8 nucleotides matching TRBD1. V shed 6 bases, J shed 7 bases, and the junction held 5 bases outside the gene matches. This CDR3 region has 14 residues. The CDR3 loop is CASRGTGENSPLHF. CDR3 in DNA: TGTGCCAGCAGAGGGACAGGTGAAAATTCACCCCTCCACTTT.

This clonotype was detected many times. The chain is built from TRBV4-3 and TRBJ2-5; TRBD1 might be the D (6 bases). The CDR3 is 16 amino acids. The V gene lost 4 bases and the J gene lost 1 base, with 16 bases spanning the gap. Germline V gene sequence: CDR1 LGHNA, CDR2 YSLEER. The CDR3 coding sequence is TGCGCCAGCAGCCGAGGGGGTGGGGCCCCCCAAGAGACCCAGTACTTC. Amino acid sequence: CASSRGGGAPQETQYF.

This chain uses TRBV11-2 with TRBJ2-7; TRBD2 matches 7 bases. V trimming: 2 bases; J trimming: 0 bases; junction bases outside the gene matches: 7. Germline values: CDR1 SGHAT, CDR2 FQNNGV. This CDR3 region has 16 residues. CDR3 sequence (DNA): TGTGCCAGCAGCTTACGGAGCGGGGCAAGCTCCTACGAGCAGTACTTC. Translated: CASSLRSGASSYEQYF. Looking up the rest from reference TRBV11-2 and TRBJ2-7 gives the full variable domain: EAGVAQSPRYKIIEKRQSVAFWCNPISGHATLYWYQQILGQGPKLLIQFQNNGVVDDSQLPKDRFSAERLKGVDSTLKIQPAKLEDSAVYLCASSLRSGASSYEQYFGPGTRLTVT.

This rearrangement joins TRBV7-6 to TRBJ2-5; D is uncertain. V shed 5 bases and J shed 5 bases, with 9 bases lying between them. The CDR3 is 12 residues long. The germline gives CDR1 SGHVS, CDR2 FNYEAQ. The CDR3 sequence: CASSGVGETQYF. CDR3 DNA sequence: TGTGCCAGCAGCGGGGTAGGGGAGACCCAGTACTTC.

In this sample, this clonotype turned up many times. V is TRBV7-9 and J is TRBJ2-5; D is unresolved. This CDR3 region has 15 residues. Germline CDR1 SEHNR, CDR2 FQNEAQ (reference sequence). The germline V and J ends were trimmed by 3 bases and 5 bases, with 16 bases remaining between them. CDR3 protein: CASSLHMGQRETQYF. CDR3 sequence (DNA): TGTGCCAGCAGCTTGCACATGGGCCAGAGGGAGACCCAGTACTTC.

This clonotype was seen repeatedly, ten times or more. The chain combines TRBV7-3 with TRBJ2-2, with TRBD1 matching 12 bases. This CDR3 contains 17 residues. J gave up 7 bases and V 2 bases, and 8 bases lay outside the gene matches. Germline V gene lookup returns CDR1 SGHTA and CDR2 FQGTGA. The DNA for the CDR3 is TGTGCCAGCAGCTTATCCCCCGGGACAGGGGGCCTCGGGGAGCTGTTTTTT. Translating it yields CASSLSPGTGGLGELFF.

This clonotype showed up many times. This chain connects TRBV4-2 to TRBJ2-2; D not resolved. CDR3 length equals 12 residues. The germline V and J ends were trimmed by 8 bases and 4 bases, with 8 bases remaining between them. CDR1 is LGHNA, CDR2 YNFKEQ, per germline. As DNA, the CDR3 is TGTGCCAGCGTTAGATCCACCGGGGAGCTGTTTTTT. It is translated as CASVRSTGELFF.

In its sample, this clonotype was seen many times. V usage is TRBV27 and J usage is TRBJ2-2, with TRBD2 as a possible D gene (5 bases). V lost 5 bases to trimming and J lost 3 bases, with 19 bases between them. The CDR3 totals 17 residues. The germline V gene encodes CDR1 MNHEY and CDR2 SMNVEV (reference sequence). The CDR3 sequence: CASSPIEGPRYTGELFF. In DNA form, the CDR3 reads TGTGCCAGCAGTCCCATCGAGGGTCCTAGATACACCGGGGAGCTGTTTTTT.

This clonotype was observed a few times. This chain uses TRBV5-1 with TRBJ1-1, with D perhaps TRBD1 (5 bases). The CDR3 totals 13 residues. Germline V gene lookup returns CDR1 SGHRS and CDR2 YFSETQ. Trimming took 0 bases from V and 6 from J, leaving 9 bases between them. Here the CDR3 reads CASSLAGMSEAFF. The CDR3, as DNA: TGCGCCAGCAGCTTGGCAGGGATGTCTGAAGCTTTCTTT.

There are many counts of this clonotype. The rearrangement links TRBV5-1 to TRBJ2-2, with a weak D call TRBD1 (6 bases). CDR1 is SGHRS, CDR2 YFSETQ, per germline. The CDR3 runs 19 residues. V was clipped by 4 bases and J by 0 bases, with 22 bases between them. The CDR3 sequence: CASSPLGQGNRPNTGELFF. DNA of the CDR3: TGCGCCAGCAGCCCCCTCGGGCAGGGGAATCGGCCGAACACCGGGGAGCTGTTTTTT.

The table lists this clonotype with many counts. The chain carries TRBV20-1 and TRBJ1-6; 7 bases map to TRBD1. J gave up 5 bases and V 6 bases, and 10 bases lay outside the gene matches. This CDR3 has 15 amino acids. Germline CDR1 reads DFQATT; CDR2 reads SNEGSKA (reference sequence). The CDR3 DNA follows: TGCAGTGCCAGAAGTCCGGGACAGCATAATTCACCCCTCCACTTT. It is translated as CSARSPGQHNSPLHF.

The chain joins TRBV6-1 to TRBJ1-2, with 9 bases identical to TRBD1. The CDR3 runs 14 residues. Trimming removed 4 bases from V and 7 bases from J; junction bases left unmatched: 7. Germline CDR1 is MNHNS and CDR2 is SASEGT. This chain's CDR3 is CASSGDREGAGYTF. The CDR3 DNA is TGTGCCAGCAGTGGGGACAGGGAAGGCGCTGGCTACACCTTC.

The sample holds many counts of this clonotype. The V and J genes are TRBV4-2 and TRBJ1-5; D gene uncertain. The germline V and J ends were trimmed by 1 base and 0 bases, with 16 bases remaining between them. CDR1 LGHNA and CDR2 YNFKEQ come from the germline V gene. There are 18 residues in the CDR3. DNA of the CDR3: TGTGCCAGCAGCCAAGGAGACGAGGTTTCCTATAGCAATCAGCCCCAGCATTTT. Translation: CASSQGDEVSYSNQPQHF.